This T cell receptor beta chain was recovered during a study of shared clonotypes between healthy human individuals. Clones were sequenced by immunoSEQ multiplex PCR, and TCRdb holds only the in-frame ones, with some missing. The repertoire holds about 990,000 clones, with around 82% as singletons. Study-wide points: Clonotype sharing across several donors was observed for 4% to 5.5% of naive CD4 clonotypes.

In its sample, this clone was seen once. Its antigen is as yet unknown. Losses at the gene ends were 5 bases for V and 3 bases for J; bases not matched to a gene: 5. The CDR3 has 15 residues. The germline CDR1 and CDR2 sequences are SGHVS and FQNEAQ. The source material was memory CD4+ T cells from PBMCs. Specified subset: CD45RA-negative fraction. This TCR was sampled from a man younger than 35 in good health. Some clones in this sample may be carry-over from other donors' samples. The chain couples TRBV7-8 to TRBJ2-2; 8 nucleotides align to TRBD1. This CDR3 is CASSTRQGHTGELFF. The CDR3 DNA reads as TGTGCCAGCAGCACGAGACAGGGGCACACCGGGGAGCTGTTTTTT.